These T cell receptor beta chains were read from a single sample in a study of OX40 agonist ivuxolimab in advanced cancers. Profiling relied on immunoSEQ multiplex PCR, and the TCRdb table lists in-frame clones only, not all of them. In the table there are about 80,000 clones, around 86% of which are singletons. The sample in question was CD4+ or CD8+ T cells sorted from blood, obtained in a trial of the OX40 agonist ivuxolimab. The receptor set was obtained from an adult with an advanced solid tumor such as melanoma, head and neck, liver or kidney cancer. Each CDR3 is given with its conserved first and last residue. D genes are given only for firm matches. Not every row has a clone size; where given, it reads once, few, many or a size class.

D gene	V gene	J gene	clone size	CDR3 protein	CDR3 DNA
TRBD1	TRBV5-4	TRBJ1-1	NA	CASSSGQANTEAFF	TGTGCCAGCAGCTCCGGACAGGCGAACACTGAAGCTTTCTTT
NA	TRBV7-9	TRBJ2-2	NA	CASSLTGTGELFF	TGTGCCAGCAGCTTAACCGGTACCGGGGAGCTGTTTTTT
NA	TRBV18	TRBJ2-3	NA	CASSPLAPSTDTQYF	TGTGCCAGCTCGCCTTTAGCGCCTAGCACAGATACGCAGTATTTT
NA	TRBV29-1	TRBJ1-1	once	CSVYIMLGNTEAFF	TGCAGCGTTTACATAATGTTAGGGAACACTGAAGCTTTCTTT
NA	TRBV7-2	TRBJ1-4	NA	CASSLYIGKLFF	TGTGCCAGCAGCCTCTATATCGGAAAACTGTTTTTT
TRBD1	TRBV4-3	TRBJ2-2	once	CASSQDPLITTGGWELFF	TGCGCCAGCAGCCAAGATCCACTCATTACTACAGGGGGCTGGGAGCTGTTTTTT
NA	TRBV6-1	TRBJ2-5	few	CACQSEVINYF	TGTGCCTGCCAGTCTGAGGTTATTAATTACTTC
TRBD1	TRBV27	TRBJ2-1	NA	CASSRQGMEQFF	TGTGCCAGCAGTAGACAGGGGATGGAGCAGTTCTTC
NA	TRBV19	TRBJ1-6	NA	CASSMGWSPLHF	TGTGCCAGTAGTATGGGTTGGTCACCCCTCCACTTT
NA	TRBV27	TRBJ1-5	NA	CASSPREAWGNQPQHF	TGTGCCAGCAGTCCCCGGGAGGCATGGGGCAATCAGCCCCAGCATTTT
NA	TRBV23-1	TRBJ2-7	few	CASYILYSYEQYF	TGCGCCAGCTACATTCTGTACTCCTACGAGCAGTACTTC
TRBD2	TRBV29-1	TRBJ2-3	NA	CSAGDYGSSTDTQYF	TGCAGCGCTGGGGACTACGGGAGTAGCACAGATACGCAGTATTTT
NA	TRBV9	TRBJ2-3	NA	CASSADTRSTDTQYF	TGTGCCAGCAGCGCTGACACACGGAGCACAGATACGCAGTATTTT
TRBD1	TRBV7-9	TRBJ1-5	NA	CASSLGTGNQPQHF	TGTGCCAGCAGCTTAGGGACAGGGAATCAGCCCCAGCATTTT
TRBD1	TRBV6-1	TRBJ1-4	NA	CASSWTGGNEKLFF	TGTGCCAGCAGCTGGACAGGGGGTAATGAAAAACTGTTTTTT
TRBD2	TRBV7-2	TRBJ2-5	NA	CASSSRGLAGGAGGLDF	TGTGCCAGCAGCTCGCGGGGGCTAGCGGGAGGGGCAGGGGGCCTGGACTTC
TRBD1	TRBV7-9	TRBJ1-2	NA	CASSLATGTGAGYTF	TGTGCCAGCAGCTTAGCAACCGGGACAGGGGCCGGCTACACCTTC
NA	TRBV4-3	TRBJ2-5	NA	CASSPGPIVQETQYF	TGCGCCAGCAGCCCGGGTCCAATCGTCCAAGAGACCCAGTACTTC
TRBD1	TRBV5-1	TRBJ1-2	NA	CASSLGTGGNVGYTF	TGCGCCAGCAGCTTGGGGACAGGGGGGAACGTTGGCTACACCTTC
NA	TRBV5-6	TRBJ2-7	NA	CASSTRGGTYEQYF	TGTGCCAGCAGCACGAGAGGGGGGACCTACGAGCAGTACTTC
NA	TRBV4-3	TRBJ2-7	NA	CASSQATGPYEQYF	TGCGCCAGCAGCCAAGCAACAGGGCCCTACGAGCAGTACTTC
NA	TRBV6-1	TRBJ1-5	few	CASSEVDRGNQPQHF	TGTGCCAGCAGTGAAGTGGACAGAGGCAATCAGCCCCAGCATTTT
NA	TRBV5-1	TRBJ2-3	NA	CASSRSPERGTDTQYF	TGCGCCAGCAGCCGGTCCCCAGAGCGAGGCACAGATACGCAGTATTTT
NA	TRBV18	TRBJ2-1	NA	CASSPQDVNNEQFF	TGTGCCAGCTCACCACAAGATGTAAACAATGAGCAGTTCTTC
NA	TRBV7-2	TRBJ2-6	NA	CASSLASSGANVLTF	TGTGCCAGCAGCTTAGCGAGCTCTGGGGCCAACGTCCTGACTTTC
NA	TRBV5-1	TRBJ2-5	NA	CASSRKYF	TGCGCCAGCAGTCGAAAGTACTTC
NA	TRBV19	TRBJ2-3	NA	CASSKLDTQYF	TGTGCCAGTAGTAAGTTAGATACGCAGTATTTT
TRBD2	TRBV19	TRBJ2-4	NA	CASSIRTGTSGRGKNIQYF	TGTGCCAGTAGTATAAGAACCGGGACTAGCGGGAGGGGCAAAAACATTCAGTACTTC
TRBD1	TRBV14	TRBJ1-1	NA	CASSPSRTGGRYTEAFF	TGTGCCAGCAGCCCATCGAGGACAGGGGGAAGGTACACTGAAGCTTTCTTT
TRBD2	TRBV28	TRBJ2-7	NA	CASSSGAASGTNPYEQYF	TGTGCCAGCAGTTCCGGAGCGGCTAGCGGTACTAACCCCTACGAGCAGTACTTC
NA	TRBV7-8	TRBJ2-1	NA	CASSLVPPLSGTYNEQFF	TGTGCCAGCAGCTTAGTACCCCCCCTCTCTGGCACCTACAATGAGCAGTTCTTC
TRBD1	TRBV6-5	TRBJ1-1	few	CASRQGANTEAFF	TGTGCCAGCCGTCAGGGGGCGAACACTGAAGCTTTCTTT
NA	TRBV6-5	TRBJ2-5	few	CASSYFGAGLQETQYF	NA
NA	TRBV5-1	TRBJ2-2	NA	CASSSRVTNTGELFF	TGCGCCAGCAGCTCCAGGGTAACGAACACCGGGGAGCTGTTTTTT
NA	TRBV7-8	TRBJ1-3	NA	CASSHRRLQGNTIYF	TGTGCCAGCAGTCATCGTCGGTTACAAGGAAACACCATATATTTT
NA	TRBV9	TRBJ1-2	NA	CASSVADRARGTGYTF	TGTGCCAGCAGCGTAGCGGATCGGGCCCGCGGCACGGGCTACACCTTC
NA	TRBV6-5	TRBJ1-5	NA	CASSPAPNQPQHF	TGTGCCAGCAGTCCGGCCCCCAATCAGCCCCAGCATTTT
TRBD1	TRBV10-3	TRBJ2-7	NA	CAISDKTGGLHEQYF	TGTGCCATCAGCGACAAGACAGGGGGCCTTCACGAGCAGTACTTC
NA	TRBV29-1	TRBJ2-7	NA	CSVSEAYEQYF	TGCAGCGTCTCAGAGGCCTACGAGCAGTACTTC
TRBD1	TRBV5-6	TRBJ1-4	NA	CASSLPGWQGERTNEKLFF	TGTGCCAGCAGCCTCCCGGGGTGGCAGGGGGAGCGCACTAATGAAAAACTGTTTTTT
NA	TRBV28	TRBJ1-5	NA	CASRTMTGPGHNQPQHF	TGTGCCAGCAGGACTATGACAGGCCCAGGGCACAATCAGCCCCAGCATTTT
NA	TRBV28	TRBJ1-2	NA	CASKSGGVAPYGYTF	TGTGCCAGCAAGAGTGGAGGGGTGGCCCCCTATGGCTACACCTTC
NA	TRBV29-1	TRBJ2-1	NA	CSVVPRDPYNEQFF	TGCAGCGTTGTCCCCCGGGACCCCTACAATGAGCAGTTCTTC
NA	TRBV9	TRBJ2-5	NA	CASSVALGSGETQYF	TGTGCCAGCAGCGTAGCTTTAGGGAGTGGGGAGACCCAGTACTTC
NA	TRBV10-3	TRBJ1-3	NA	CAISSTVSSGNTIYF	TGTGCCATCAGCTCGACAGTTAGCTCTGGAAACACCATATATTTT
NA	TRBV6-1	TRBJ2-2	NA	CASETTGNTGELFF	TGTGCCAGCGAAACAACAGGGAACACCGGGGAGCTGTTTTTT
NA	TRBV4-1	TRBJ2-4	NA	CASSDQEGAKNIQYF	TGCGCCAGCAGCGACCAAGAGGGAGCCAAAAACATTCAGTACTTC
NA	TRBV7-2	TRBJ1-6	NA	CASSFDGINSPLHF	TGTGCCAGCAGCTTTGACGGGATCAATTCACCCCTCCACTTT
NA	TRBV6-1	TRBJ2-6	NA	CASSDGFGANVLTF	TGTGCCAGCAGTGACGGGTTTGGGGCCAACGTCCTGACTTTC
NA	TRBV6-1	TRBJ1-6	NA	CASSGTGGFYNSPLHF	TGTGCCAGCAGTGGGACGGGAGGTTTTTATAATTCACCCCTCCACTTT
TRBD2	TRBV5-1	TRBJ2-5	NA	CASSLGAGGSQETQYF	TGCGCCAGCAGCTTGGGTGCGGGAGGGTCCCAAGAGACCCAGTACTTC
NA	TRBV6-1	TRBJ1-4	NA	CASSEAQRRSPIF	TGTGCCAGCAGTGAAGCGCAGAGGAGATCCCCAATTTTT
NA	TRBV27	TRBJ2-3	once	CASSLSRQTDTQYF	TGTGCCAGCAGTTTATCCCGACAGACAGATACGCAGTATTTT
NA	TRBV19	TRBJ1-4	NA	CASSLREVEKLFF	TGTGCCAGTAGCCTTAGGGAGGTTGAAAAACTGTTTTTT
NA	TRBV28	TRBJ1-1	NA	CASSPLGAVNTEAFF	TGTGCCAGCAGCCCCCTGGGGGCAGTGAACACTGAAGCTTTCTTT